This T cell receptor beta chain was recovered during a study of blood T cell repertoires in COVID-19 (dated by TCRdb to 2020 to 2022). As for the study more broadly: Collaborator samples came from the United States, Italy and Spain and covered acute and convalescent phases of COVID-19. A freely available public database, intended as a resource for researchers studying the immune response to SARS-CoV-2, is where the repertoires were released. The prospective study material was composed of cDNA or gDNA derived from T cells, B-cell-depleted T cells, or PBMCs. Where available, HLA class I and class II types were taken from metadata supplied by the sample provider and were not determined by assay-based typing. The dataset comprised deeply sampled blood TCRbeta repertoires from subjects exposed to, actively infected with, or recovered from COVID-19. The samples were drawn from the first 160 participants of the ongoing ImmuneRACE study and from 1,200 or so subjects provided by 6 global collaborators. A de-identified subject ID, COVID-19 status, age in years and sex were almost always included in the sample metadata.

TCRbeta CDR3 regions were amplified from genomic DNA by means of the immunoSEQ Assay, a bias-controlled multiplex PCR. The original pipeline was this. Within the assay, amplification of reference gene primers was used to estimate how many nucleated cells each sample contained. Sequence reads were collapsed and filtered to measure the absolute abundance of every unique TCRbeta CDR3 rearrangement. For each sample, productive Simpson clonality was calculated as the square root of Simpson's diversity index over productive rearrangements. Not all clones reach the TCRdb copy of this immuneACCESS table, which keeps in-frame sequences only. Checked studies attribute under half of the gap to unresolved V genes and leave the rest unexplained. V and J calls plus clone size are reproduced from that table; the DNA served to infer D and trimming. This sample gives approximately 110,000 clones in total; approximately 85% of them show up just once. The leading ten clones occupy approximately 3% of the sample.

At one collaborating source in Seattle, patients were enrolled during active infection and were followed longitudinally through the course of disease. Collaborating institutions collected whole blood in K2EDTA tubes following their own protocols. For TCRbeta analysis, collaborator samples were shipped as frozen whole blood, as isolated PBMCs, or as DNA extracted from either sample type. Overall results and qualifications from the work: The amount of clinical and demographic metadata varied by source and participant and was provided uncurated.

As regards this clone: Its binding antigen is unknown. No much larger clone is present one base from it, and per-base qualities are unavailable.

From its cysteine to its phenylalanine, the CDR3 spans 15 amino acids. The retained sequence is limited to the CDR3, 45 bases, with the frame set at the first base. Germline trimming: 5 bases from V, 5 bases from J; junction bases outside gene matches: 9. CDR1 and CDR2 are read off the germline V gene as SGHTA and FQGNSA. The TCR originated in a woman older than 75 with COVID-19, enrolled during active disease. The rearrangement joined TRBV7-2 to TRBJ2-7, and TRBD2 aligns with 10 junction nucleotides. Material for sequencing was peripheral blood. The nucleotide sequence reads as follows: TGTGCCAGCAGCACCGCTAGCGGGAGTATCCACGAGCAGTACTTC. It encodes CASSTASGSIHEQYF.